These T cell receptor beta chains were read from a single sample in a study of T cells expressing NK-cell markers. After re-calling the 5' RACE reads, TCRdb lists one entry per CDR3 protein, DNA absent. The repertoire shows hundreds of thousands of distinct CDR3 sequences; the top ten hold under 4.5%. The sequenced sample consisted of blood T cells: a sorted CD56 or NKG2C T cell subset, CD4+ or CD8+ T cells, or bulk PBMC T cells (not recorded which). These receptors all come from a man between 18 and 35 years old in good health. Both conserved end residues are part of each CDR3. The order of the fields is J gene, V gene, CDR3 protein.

TRBJ2-1,TRBV4-2,CASSQDRITYNEQFF
TRBJ2-1,TRBV11-2,CASSTGASGGGSYNEQFF
TRBJ2-1,TRBV28,CASSRSGQGASQFF
TRBJ2-7,TRBV27,CASSFTSGTHPVEQYF
TRBJ2-7,TRBV15,CATSRDWREQYF
TRBJ2-3,TRBV4-1,CASSLRPARDRETDTQYF
TRBJ2-3,TRBV4-3,CASSQAYSLLDTQYF
TRBJ2-3,TRBV12-3/TRBV12-4,CASSATSADTQYF
TRBJ2-7,TRBV29-1,CSVVSTSGRNHEQYF
TRBJ2-1,TRBV10-3,CAISGLAGGSYNEQFF
TRBJ1-4,TRBV19,CAGSTTWTDANEKLFF
TRBJ1-1,TRBV6-1,CASLSGTVNTEAFF
TRBJ2-7,TRBV9,CASSETGAAYEQYF
TRBJ2-3,TRBV20-1,CSAIDGSSSTDTQYF
TRBJ2-1,TRBV6-5,CASGASYNEQFF
TRBJ1-2,TRBV11-2,CASSPATTYGYTF
TRBJ2-7,TRBV12-3/TRBV12-4,CASSPLGQGYQEQYF
TRBJ2-2,TRBV15,CATSREMDRDTTGELFF
TRBJ2-1,TRBV10-3,CAIRSALAGVSDEQFF
TRBJ2-3,TRBV20-1,CSASGQGALTGTQYF
TRBJ1-1,TRBV18,CASSPGAGMNTEAFF
TRBJ1-1,TRBV7-3,CASSLKGRGGEAFF